One and the same sample provided the 11 T cell receptor beta chains below, sequenced in a study of B cell selection in AIRE deficiency. Sorting defined conventional CD4 T cells as CD4+CD127+. Repertoires were generated with immunoSEQ multiplex PCR, while TCRdb's copy carries only in-frame clones and drops some. This table has 20,000 to 30,000 clones, about 96% appearing once. The sequencing input was CD4+CD127+ conventional T cells sorted from PBMCs. These receptors came from a human donor in good health.

The V call is TRBV5-1, the J call TRBJ2-3; D is ambiguous. This CDR3 contains 13 residues. Germline-derived CDR1 and CDR2 are SGHRS and YFSETQ. The V and J ends lost 0 bases and 4 bases respectively, with 6 bases between them. The CDR3 is CASSLVVSDTQYF. CDR3 bases: TGCGCCAGCAGCTTGGTTGTCTCAGATACGCAGTATTTT.

The gene calls are TRBV19 and TRBJ2-7; D tentatively reads TRBD1 or TRBD2 (6 bases each). The CDR3 is made up of 13 amino acids. Germline loops: CDR1 LNHDA, CDR2 SQIVND (reference sequence). V was pared by 4 bases and J by 6 bases, with 13 bases between. The CDR3 spells CASSNREDSEQYF. The CDR3 coding sequence is TGTGCCAGTAGTAACAGGGAGGACTCCGAGCAGTACTTC. Complete variable domain (other parts from reference TRBV19 and TRBJ2-7): DGGITQSPKYLFRKEGQNVTLSCEQNLNHDAMYWYRQDPGQGLRLIYYSQIVNDFQKGDIAEGYSVSREKKESFPLTVTSAQKNPTAFYLCASSNREDSEQYFGPGTRLTVT.

Here the CDR3 reads CASSPALNTQYF. DNA of the CDR3: TGTGCCAGCAGCCCCGCTCTAAATACGCAGTATTTT. The rearrangement links TRBV7-2 to TRBJ2-3; D is uncertain. The CDR3 runs 12 residues. Germline V gives CDR1 SGHTA, CDR2 FQGNSA. Deletions cut 5 bases from V and 7 bases from J, with 10 bases between.

The chain has TRBV7-3 and TRBJ2-3, with D possibly being TRBD1 or TRBD2 (6 bases each). Between the trimmed V and J ends, which lost 3 bases and 0 bases, there was a span of 10 bases. CDR1 SGHTA and CDR2 FQGTGA come from the germline V gene. The CDR3 contains 15 residues. In nucleotides, the CDR3 is TGTGCCAGCAGCTTTTCGGGGGCTAGCACAGATACGCAGTATTTT. Residues: CASSFSGASTDTQYF.

This clone was detected only once. The CDR3 DNA follows: TGTGCCAGCAGTGAGGGAGCCCCGGTAGATACGCAGTATTTT. Translated: CASSEGAPVDTQYF. The genes are TRBV2 and TRBJ2-3, with a tentative D call TRBD2 (5 bases). CDR3 size: 14 residues. The germline CDR1 and CDR2 sequences are SNHLY and FYNNEI. V was pared by 3 bases and J by 5 bases, with 12 bases between.

The J gene is TRBJ1-5, the V gene TRBV2, with 8 bases matching TRBD1. The CDR3 covers 15 residues. With V trimmed by 6 bases and J by 2 bases, 6 bases remained unmatched. Germline lookup yields CDR1 SNHLY and CDR2 FYNNEI. The CDR3 loop reads CASSGQGGGNQPQHF. CDR3 in DNA: TGTGCCAGCAGCGGACAGGGAGGTGGCAATCAGCCCCAGCATTTT.

The chain couples TRBV5-6 to TRBJ1-2; weak D call: TRBD1 (6 bases). Germline V CDR1 and CDR2: SGHDT, YYEEEE. The V gene lost 4 bases and the J gene lost 5 bases, with 15 bases spanning the gap. The CDR3 spans 14 residues. CDR3 residues: CASSGVAGEYGYTF. DNA for the CDR3: TGTGCCAGCAGCGGGGTGGCAGGGGAATATGGCTACACCTTC.

V gene TRBV19 combines with J gene TRBJ1-1; a possible D gene is TRBD1 (5 bases). Germline V CDR1 and CDR2: LNHDA, SQIVND (reference sequence). The length of the CDR3 is 13 residues. With 3 bases removed from V and 3 bases from J, the gap between germline ends came to 8 bases. In DNA, the CDR3 is TGTGCCAGTAGTATGGCGGGGGACACTGAAGCTTTCTTT. This gives the protein CASSMAGDTEAFF.

The V and J genes are TRBV11-2 and TRBJ1-3, with D perhaps matching TRBD1 (5 bases). Trimming pared 5 bases from V and 4 bases from J, leaving 12 bases between. This CDR3 is 14 amino acids long. In germline, CDR1 is SGHAT, CDR2 FQNNGV. The CDR3 reads CASSLRRGGNTIYF. As DNA, the CDR3 is TGTGCCAGCAGCCTAAGGCGGGGCGGAAACACCATATATTTT.

The chain combines TRBV5-8 with TRBJ1-5; TRBD1 agrees at 8 bases. The CDR3 covers 14 residues. V was clipped by 4 bases and J by 4 bases; unmatched bases: 4. CDR1 and CDR2 (germline): SGHTS, YDEGEE. CDR3 amino acids: CASSERTGNQPQHF. DNA of the CDR3: TGTGCCAGCAGCGAACGGACAGGGAATCAGCCCCAGCATTTT. The full variable domain, in which reference TRBV5-8 and TRBJ1-5 provide the parts outside the CDR3, is EAGVTQSPTHLIKTRGQQATLRCSPISGHTSVYWYQQALGLGLQFLLWYDEGEERNRGNFPPRFSGRQFPNYSSELNVNALELEDSALYLCASSERTGNQPQHFGDGTRLSIL.

This clone appeared once. This chain uses TRBV7-3 with TRBJ1-6; TRBD1 matches 9 bases. The germline CDR1 and CDR2 sequences are SGHTA and FQGTGA. J gave up 8 bases and V 8 bases, and 10 bases lay outside the gene matches. The CDR3 sequence is 15 residues long. The CDR3 nucleotides read TGTGCCAGCGGTTTGACAGGGGGTAGGGATTCACCCCTCCACTTT. Its translation: CASGLTGGRDSPLHF.